Reported below is one TCR beta chain. This record comes from a study of blood T cell repertoires in COVID-19. For the study at large: Some COVID-19 samples were acute and others convalescent; all came from the United States, Italy and Spain. T cells, B-cell-depleted T cells, or PBMCs provided the cDNA or gDNA that served as material.

Per the original data handling: Nucleated cell number was recorded as an estimate derived from reference gene primer amplification. The table came from immunoSEQ multiplex PCR; TCRdb's copy has only in-frame clones and leaves some out. V and J calls and clone size are those listed in that table; D and trimming were worked out from the DNA. The data show some 250,000 clones, about 83% seen once. J gave up 3 bases and V 0 bases, and 1 base lay outside the gene matches. Germline V lookup: CDR1 SGHTA, CDR2 FQGNSA. This CDR3 is built from 16 residues. Material for sequencing was peripheral blood. This clonotype was sampled from a middle-aged man with active or convalescent COVID-19. The gene calls are TRBV7-2 and TRBJ2-5, with 13 bases matching TRBD2. CDR3 amino acids: CASSLAGTSGEETQYF. The DNA of the CDR3 is TGTGCCAGCAGCTTAGCCGGGACTAGCGGGGAAGAGACCCAGTACTTC.